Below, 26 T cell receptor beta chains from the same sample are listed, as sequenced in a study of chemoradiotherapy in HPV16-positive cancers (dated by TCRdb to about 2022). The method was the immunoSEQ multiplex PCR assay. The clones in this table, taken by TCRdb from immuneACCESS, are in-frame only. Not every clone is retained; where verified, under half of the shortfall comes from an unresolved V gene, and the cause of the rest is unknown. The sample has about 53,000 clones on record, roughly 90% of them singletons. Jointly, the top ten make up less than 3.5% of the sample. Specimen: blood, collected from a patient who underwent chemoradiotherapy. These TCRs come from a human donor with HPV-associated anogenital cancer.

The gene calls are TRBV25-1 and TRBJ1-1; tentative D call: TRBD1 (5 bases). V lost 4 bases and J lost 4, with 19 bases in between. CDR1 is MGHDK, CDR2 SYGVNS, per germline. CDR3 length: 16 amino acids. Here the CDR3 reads CASSGGRRAAITEAFF. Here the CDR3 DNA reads TGTGCCAGCAGTGGGGGACGGAGGGCCGCAATCACTGAAGCTTTCTTT.

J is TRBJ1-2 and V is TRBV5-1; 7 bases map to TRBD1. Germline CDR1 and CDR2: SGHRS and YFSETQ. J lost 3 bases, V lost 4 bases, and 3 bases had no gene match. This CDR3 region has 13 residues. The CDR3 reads CASSAGTDYGYTF. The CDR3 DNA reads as TGCGCCAGCAGCGCCGGGACAGACTATGGCTACACCTTC.

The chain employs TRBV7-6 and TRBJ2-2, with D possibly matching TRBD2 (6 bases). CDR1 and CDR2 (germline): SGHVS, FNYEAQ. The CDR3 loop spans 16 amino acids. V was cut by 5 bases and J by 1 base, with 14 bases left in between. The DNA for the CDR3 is TGTGCCAGCAGCCCCGGGGGAGCGGTGAACACCGGGGAGCTGTTTTTT. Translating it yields CASSPGGAVNTGELFF. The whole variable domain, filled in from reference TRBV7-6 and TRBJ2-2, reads GAGVSQSPRYKVTKRGQDVALRCDPISGHVSLYWYRQALGQGPEFLTYFNYEAQQDKSGLPNDRFSAERPEGSISTLTIQRTEQRDSAMYRCASSPGGAVNTGELFFGEGSRLTVL.

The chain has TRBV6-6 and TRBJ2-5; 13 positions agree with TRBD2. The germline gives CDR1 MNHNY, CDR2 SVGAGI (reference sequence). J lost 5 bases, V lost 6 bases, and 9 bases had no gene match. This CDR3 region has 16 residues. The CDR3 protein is CASSLGLAGEGETQYF. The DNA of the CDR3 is TGTGCCAGCAGCCTTGGACTAGCGGGAGAGGGGGAGACCCAGTACTTC.

The CDR3 spells CASSFSGGGNQPQHF. The CDR3, as DNA: TGCGCCAGCAGCTTTTCCGGGGGCGGCAATCAGCCCCAGCATTTT. V gene TRBV5-1 combines with J gene TRBJ1-5; D is possibly TRBD1 (6 bases). With 2 bases removed from V and 2 bases from J, the gap between germline ends came to 11 bases. The length of the CDR3 is 15 residues. The V gene's germline CDR1 is SGHRS and CDR2 YFSETQ.

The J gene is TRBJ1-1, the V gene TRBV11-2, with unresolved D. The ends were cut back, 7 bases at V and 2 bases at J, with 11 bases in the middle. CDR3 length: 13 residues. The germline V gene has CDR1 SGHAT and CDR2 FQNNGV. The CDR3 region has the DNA TGTGCCAGCACCCGAGAGGGAAACACTGAAGCTTTCTTT. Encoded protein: CASTREGNTEAFF.

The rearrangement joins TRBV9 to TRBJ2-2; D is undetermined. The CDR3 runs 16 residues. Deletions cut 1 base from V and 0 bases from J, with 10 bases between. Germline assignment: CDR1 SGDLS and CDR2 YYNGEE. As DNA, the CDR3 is TGTGCCAGCAGCGTAACCGGCAGCCCGAACACCGGGGAGCTGTTTTTT. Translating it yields CASSVTGSPNTGELFF.

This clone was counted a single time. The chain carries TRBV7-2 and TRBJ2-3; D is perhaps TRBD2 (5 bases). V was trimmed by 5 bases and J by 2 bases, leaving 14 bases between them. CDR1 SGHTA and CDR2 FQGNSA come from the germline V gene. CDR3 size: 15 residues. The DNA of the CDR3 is TGTGCCAGCAGCCCGGGGTTTATTGTCACAGATACGCAGTATTTT. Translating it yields CASSPGFIVTDTQYF.

Here the CDR3 reads CASKGQGREKLFF. CDR3 bases: TGTGCCAGCAAAGGACAGGGAAGGGAAAAACTGTTTTTT. The chain links TRBV2 to TRBJ1-4, with 8 bases fitting TRBD1. The V segment lost 7 bases and the J segment 8 bases; nucleotides outside the gene matches: 6. This CDR3 region has 13 residues. Germline CDR1 is SNHLY and CDR2 is FYNNEI.

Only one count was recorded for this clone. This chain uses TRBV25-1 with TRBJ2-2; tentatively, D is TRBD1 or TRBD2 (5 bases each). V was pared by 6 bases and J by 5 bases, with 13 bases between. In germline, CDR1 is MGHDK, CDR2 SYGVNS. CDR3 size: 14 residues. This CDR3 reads CASRETGATGELFF. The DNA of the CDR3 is TGTGCCAGCAGAGAAACCGGGGCGACCGGGGAGCTGTTTTTT.

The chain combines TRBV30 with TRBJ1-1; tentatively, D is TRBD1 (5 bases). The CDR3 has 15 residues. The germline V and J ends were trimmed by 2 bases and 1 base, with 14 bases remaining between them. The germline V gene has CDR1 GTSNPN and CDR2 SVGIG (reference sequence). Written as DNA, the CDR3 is TGTGCCTGGAGTCTATGGGGGATGGCGAACACTGAAGCTTTCTTT. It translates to CAWSLWGMANTEAFF.

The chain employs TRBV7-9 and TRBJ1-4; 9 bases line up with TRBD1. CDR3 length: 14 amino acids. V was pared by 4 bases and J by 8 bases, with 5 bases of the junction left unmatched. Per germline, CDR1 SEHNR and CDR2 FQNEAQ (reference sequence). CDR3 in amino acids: CASSWGQGSEKLFF. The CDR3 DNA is TGTGCCAGCAGCTGGGGACAGGGAAGCGAAAAACTGTTTTTT. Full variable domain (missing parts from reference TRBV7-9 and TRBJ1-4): DTGVSQNPRHKITKRGQNVTFRCDPISEHNRLYWYRQTLGQGPEFLTYFQNEAQLEKSRLLSDRFSAERPKGSFSTLEIQRTEQGDSAMYLCASSWGQGSEKLFFGSGTQLSVL.

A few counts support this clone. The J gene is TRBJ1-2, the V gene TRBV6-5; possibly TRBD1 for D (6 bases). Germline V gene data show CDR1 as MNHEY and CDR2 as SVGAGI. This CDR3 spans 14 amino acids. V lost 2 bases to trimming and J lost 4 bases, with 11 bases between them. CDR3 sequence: CASSYAGARYGYTF. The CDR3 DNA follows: TGTGCCAGCAGTTACGCGGGGGCCCGCTATGGCTACACCTTC.

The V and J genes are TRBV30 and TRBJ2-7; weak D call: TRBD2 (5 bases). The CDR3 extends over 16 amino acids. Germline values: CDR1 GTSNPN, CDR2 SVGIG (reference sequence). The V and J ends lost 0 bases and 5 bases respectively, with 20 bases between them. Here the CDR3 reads CAWSVLGVVRDHEQYF. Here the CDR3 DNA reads TGTGCCTGGAGTGTACTCGGAGTCGTGAGGGATCACGAGCAGTACTTC.

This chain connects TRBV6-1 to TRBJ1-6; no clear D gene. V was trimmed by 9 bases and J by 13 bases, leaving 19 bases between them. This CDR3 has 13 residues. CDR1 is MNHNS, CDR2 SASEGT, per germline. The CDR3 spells CASRFLGRTPLHF. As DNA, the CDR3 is TGTGCCAGTAGGTTTCTCGGACGGACGCCCCTCCACTTT.

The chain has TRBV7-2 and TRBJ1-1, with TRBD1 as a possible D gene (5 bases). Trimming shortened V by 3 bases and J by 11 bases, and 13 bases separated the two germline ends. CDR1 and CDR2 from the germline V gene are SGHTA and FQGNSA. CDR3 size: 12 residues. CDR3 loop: CASSLGGGSAFF. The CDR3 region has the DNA TGTGCCAGCAGCTTGGGCGGGGGGTCGGCTTTCTTT.

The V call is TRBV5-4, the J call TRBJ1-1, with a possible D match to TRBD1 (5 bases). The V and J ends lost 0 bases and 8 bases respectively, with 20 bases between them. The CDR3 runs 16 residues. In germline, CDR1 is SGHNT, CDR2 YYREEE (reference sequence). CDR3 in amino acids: CASSLGMRSGTQEAFF. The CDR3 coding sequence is TGTGCCAGCAGCTTGGGAATGAGAAGCGGGACCCAAGAAGCTTTCTTT. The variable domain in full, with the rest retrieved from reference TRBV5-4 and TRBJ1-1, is ETGVTQSPTHLIKTRGQQVTLRCSSQSGHNTVSWYQQALGQGPQFIFQYYREEENGRGNFPPRFSGLQFPNYSSELNVNALELDDSALYLCASSLGMRSGTQEAFFGQGTRLTVV.

DNA of the CDR3: TGTGCCTGGAGTGTACAAAGGACTTGGAGGAACACTGAAGCTTTCTTT. This translates into CAWSVQRTWRNTEAFF. This chain uses TRBV30 with TRBJ1-1, with D unresolved. CDR1 and CDR2 (germline): GTSNPN, SVGIG (reference sequence). Trimming removed 0 bases at V and 1 base at J, with 15 bases between. The CDR3 spans 16 residues. The complete variable domain, with remaining parts taken from reference TRBV30 and TRBJ1-1, reads SQTIHQWPATLVQPVGSPLSLECTVEGTSNPNLYWYRQAAGRGLQLLFYSVGIGQISSEVPQNLSASRPQDRQFILSSKKLLLSDSGFYLCAWSVQRTWRNTEAFFGQGTRLTVV.

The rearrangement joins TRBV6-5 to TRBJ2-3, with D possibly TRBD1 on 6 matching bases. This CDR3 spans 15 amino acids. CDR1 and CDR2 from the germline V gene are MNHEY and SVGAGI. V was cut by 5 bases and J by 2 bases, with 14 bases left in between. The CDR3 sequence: CASSTFTGTTDTQYF. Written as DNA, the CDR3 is TGTGCCAGCAGTACCTTTACAGGGACCACAGATACGCAGTATTTT.

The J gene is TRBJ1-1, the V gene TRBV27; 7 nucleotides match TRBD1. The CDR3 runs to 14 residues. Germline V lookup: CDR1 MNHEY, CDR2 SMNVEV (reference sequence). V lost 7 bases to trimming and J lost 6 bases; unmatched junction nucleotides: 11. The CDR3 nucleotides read TGTGCCAGCACCGACAGGGTAGAGAAGGCTGAAGCTTTCTTT. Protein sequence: CASTDRVEKAEAFF.

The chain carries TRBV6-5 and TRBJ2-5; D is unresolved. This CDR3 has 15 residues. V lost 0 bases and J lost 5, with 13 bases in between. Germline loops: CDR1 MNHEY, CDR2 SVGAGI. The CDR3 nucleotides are TGTGCCAGCAGTTACTCGACTGGGGTTCGGGAGACCCAGTACTTC. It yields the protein CASSYSTGVRETQYF.

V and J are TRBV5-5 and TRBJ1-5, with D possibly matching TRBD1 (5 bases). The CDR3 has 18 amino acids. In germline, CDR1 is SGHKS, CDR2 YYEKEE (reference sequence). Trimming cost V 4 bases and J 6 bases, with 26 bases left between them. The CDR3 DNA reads TGTGCCAGCAGCCCGCACCCTCCGGGACCGAGAGAAGGTCAGCCCCAGCATTTT. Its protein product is CASSPHPPGPREGQPQHF.

CDR3 in DNA: TGTGCCTGGTCGGGGGTACGGAATGAAAAACTGTTTTTT. It translates to CAWSGVRNEKLFF. This chain joins TRBV30 and TRBJ1-4; weak D call: TRBD1 (5 bases). The CDR3 has 13 amino acids. Trimming took 5 bases from V and 5 from J, leaving 12 bases between them. In germline, CDR1 is GTSNPN, CDR2 SVGIG (reference sequence).

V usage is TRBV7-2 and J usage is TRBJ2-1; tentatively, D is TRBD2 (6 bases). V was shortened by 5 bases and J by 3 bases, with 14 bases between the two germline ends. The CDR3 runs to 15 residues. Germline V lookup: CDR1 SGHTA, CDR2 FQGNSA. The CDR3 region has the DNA TGTGCCAGCAGCCTGGGAGTGGAGGGCTACAATGAGCAGTTCTTC. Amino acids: CASSLGVEGYNEQFF.

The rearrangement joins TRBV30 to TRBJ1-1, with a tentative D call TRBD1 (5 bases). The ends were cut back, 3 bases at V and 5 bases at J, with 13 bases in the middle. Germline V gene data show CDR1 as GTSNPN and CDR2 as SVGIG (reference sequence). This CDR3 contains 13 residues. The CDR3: CAWRRGARTEAFF. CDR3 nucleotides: TGTGCCTGGAGGCGAGGGGCGCGAACTGAAGCTTTCTTT. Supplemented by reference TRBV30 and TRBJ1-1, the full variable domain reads SQTIHQWPATLVQPVGSPLSLECTVEGTSNPNLYWYRQAAGRGLQLLFYSVGIGQISSEVPQNLSASRPQDRQFILSSKKLLLSDSGFYLCAWRRGARTEAFFGQGTRLTVV.

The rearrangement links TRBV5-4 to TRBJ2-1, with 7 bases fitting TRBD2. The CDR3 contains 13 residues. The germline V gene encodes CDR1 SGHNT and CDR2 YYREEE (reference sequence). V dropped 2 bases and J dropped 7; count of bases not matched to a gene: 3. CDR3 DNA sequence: TGTGCCAGCAGCTTCCGGGAGGTAAATGAGCAGTTCTTC. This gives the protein CASSFREVNEQFF.